This T cell receptor (beta chain) was observed in a study of regulatory T cells in long-lasting Graves disease. Turning to the study itself: Newly diagnosed Graves' patients took antithyroid drugs under 3 months.

Regarding time point: newly diagnosed GD, antithyroid drugs for less than 3 months. Following extraction of RNA from PBMCs, that RNA was used to make the TCR library. This clonotype was counted at least ten times. J was trimmed by 4 bases and V by 7 bases; bases with no gene match: 6. This CDR3 is 14 amino acids long. The V gene's germline CDR1 is MDHEN and CDR2 SYDVKM. According to the study, TCR beta libraries were built with iRepertoire HTBI primers and CDR3-region Arm-PCR. TCRdb re-called the multiplex PCR reads through MiXCR, storing one row per CDR3 protein. Among fewer than 550,000 distinct CDR3 sequences listed, 15% to 20% were seen once. The sample was also linked to a second study, of T cells in Graves' hyperthyroidism and ophthalmopathy.

The sequencing used peripheral blood mononuclear cells (PBMCs), collected at new diagnosis, from a patient treated with antithyroid drugs. The V and J genes are TRBV28 and TRBJ2-7; the match to TRBD1 covers 11 bases. This receptor was identified in a woman aged 40 to 65 with Graves disease. The CDR3 DNA reads as TGTGCCAGCAAAGGGACAGGGGGGATTTACGAGCAGTACTTC. Amino acids: CASKGTGGIYEQYF. Complete variable domain (other parts from reference TRBV28 and TRBJ2-7): DVKVTQSSRYLVKRTGEKVFLECVQDMDHENMFWYRQDPGLGLRLIYFSYDVKMKEKGDIPEGYSVSREKKERFSLILESASTNQTSMYLCASKGTGGIYEQYFGPGTRLTVT.